The next 22 T cell receptor beta chains were all read from a single sample in a study of tumor and adjacent non-tumor tissue in lung cancer (dated by TCRdb to the late 2010s). RNA was isolated from bulk unsorted tissue, and RNA quality was assessed with a NanoDrop ND-1000 and an Agilent 2100. The normal lung samples consisted of distant non-tumor tissue collected more than 3 cm from the tumor edge. The library was obtained by multiplex PCR. Data came from an Illumina HiSeq 2500. TCRbeta libraries were constructed through three rounds of nested PCR with primers (Table S4) according to protocols modified from ARM-PCR. TCRdb reprocessing: public reads trimmed at Q25 with fastp, clones called with MiXCR, in-frame beta chains kept. Here each entry gathers all rows of one CDR3 protein and keeps the most common genes and DNA. Across this sample there are 60,000 to 80,000 distinct CDR3 sequences, with around 70% seen only once. The top ten hold about a quarter of the sample.

The specimen sequenced was distant non-tumor lung tissue. Receptor source: a woman aged 45-59 years with non-small cell lung cancer.

This clonotype appeared a few times. This rearrangement joins TRBV6-1 to TRBJ2-1; TRBD2 aligns across 12 bases. The trim removed 9 bases at V and 9 bases at J, leaving 12 bases unmatched. This CDR3 spans 15 amino acids. Germline V gene data show CDR1 as MNHNS and CDR2 as SASEGT. The CDR3 nucleotides read TGTGCCAGTATTCTAGCGGGAGGGCCTGCAGTTGAGCAGTTCTTC. It encodes CASILAGGPAVEQFF.

In its sample, this clonotype was seen many times. V is TRBV29-1 and J is TRBJ1-1; a weak D match, TRBD1 (6 bases). V was pared by 6 bases and J by 4 bases, with 9 bases between. The CDR3 runs 11 residues. Germline lookup yields CDR1 SQVTM and CDR2 ANQGSEA. The chain's CDR3 is CSVMTGTEAFF. The CDR3 DNA reads as TGCAGCGTCATGACAGGCACTGAAGCTTTCTTT.

Points on this clonotype: Because it lacks the conserved phenylalanine or tryptophan at the end, this CDR3 is likely a read error. This rearrangement joins TRBV11-1 to TRBJ2-1; no definite D call. The germline V gene encodes CDR1 SGHAT and CDR2 FQDESV (reference sequence). The CDR3 is 13 amino acids. Written as DNA, the CDR3 is TGCGCCAGCAGCTTACCTCCGATGGATGAGCAGTTCTTA. Its protein product is CASSLPPMDEQFL.

This clonotype was counted a few times. Germline is not matched at one junction end, which may reflect a read error. The chain links TRBV4-1 to TRBJ2-3; 12 bases map to TRBD2. The CDR3 runs 16 residues. Per germline, CDR1 MGHRA and CDR2 YSYEKL. As DNA, the CDR3 is TGCGCCAGCAGCCCCACACTAGCGGGAGGCACAGATACGCTGTATTTT. It encodes CASSPTLAGGTDTLYF.

In the case of this clonotype: Because it lacks the conserved phenylalanine or tryptophan at the end, this CDR3 is likely a read error. The DNA is omitted, as the CDR3 cannot be located on it reliably, and the CDR3 follows TCRdb's listing. The rearrangement links TRBV11-2 to TRBJ2-1; the table's TRBD2 call for D was not verified on the DNA. Germline V lookup: CDR1 SGHAT, CDR2 FQNNGV. The CDR3 length is 16 residues, termini included. CDR3 region: CASSLMTGTSGPQRFL.

As regards this clonotype: This may stem from a read error, because a much larger clone lies one nucleotide away. This sequence joins TRBV20-1 and TRBJ2-1; 8 bases are shared with TRBD1. CDR3 length: 15 residues. Germline V gives CDR1 DFQATT, CDR2 SNEGSKA (reference sequence). CDR3 residues: CSAGDPGQGMHEQFF. The CDR3 DNA reads TGCAGTGCTGGAGACCCCGGACAGGGTATGCATGAGCAGTTCTTC.

Worth noting for this clonotype: A read error may account for a junction end that differs from germline. The chain is built from TRBV11-1 and TRBJ2-7; TRBD1 agrees at 7 bases. Germline CDR1 SGHAT, CDR2 FQDESV (reference sequence). The CDR3 sequence is 15 residues long. CDR3 sequence (DNA): TGTGCCAGCAGTTCGACGGACAGGAGGCTATACGAGCAGTACTTT. Amino acids: CASSSTDRRLYEQYF.

Worth noting for this clonotype: This sequence may be a read error, since a much larger clone differs from it by one base. The V call is TRBV20-1, the J call TRBJ2-2; the D is unclear. Germline V gene lookup returns CDR1 DFQATT and CDR2 SNEGSKA (reference sequence). The CDR3 has 15 residues. V dropped 0 bases and J dropped 2 bases, with 10 bases sitting between them. CDR3 DNA: TGCAGTGCTAGAGACCCGAGCCGTAACACCGGGGAGCTGTTTTTT. Translating gives CSARDPSRNTGELFF.

The chain is built from TRBV29-1 and TRBJ2-7, with D perhaps TRBD2 (5 bases). Germline CDR1 SQVTM, CDR2 ANQGSEA. V lost 4 bases and J 4 bases, leaving 17 bases between the germline ends. The length of the CDR3 is 14 residues. CDR3 in DNA: TGCAGCGTTGTATCATCGGGAATCGGATACGAGCAGTACTTC. Protein product: CSVVSSGIGYEQYF.

A note on this clonotype: It may be a read error: a sequence one base away is much more abundant. This likely comes from a read error, as the CDR3 has no conserved phenylalanine or tryptophan at its end. The rearrangement links TRBV12-3 or TRBV12-4 to TRBJ2-7, with TRBD1 matching 7 bases. The CDR3 covers 12 residues. V was clipped by 5 bases and J by 6 bases; unmatched bases: 4. The CDR3 region is CASSVTGSEQYL. CDR3 in DNA: TGTGCCAGCAGTGTGACAGGGTCCGAGCAGTACTTA.

In this sample, this clonotype turned up many times. V is TRBV14 and J is TRBJ1-5; D gene ambiguous. There are 13 residues in the CDR3. Per the germline V gene, CDR1 is SGHDN and CDR2 is FVKESK. V lost 1 base and J 6 bases, leaving 7 bases between the germline ends. The CDR3 DNA reads TGTGCCAGCAGCCAAGGTTTGGGTCAGCCCCAGCATTTT. Protein product: CASSQGLGQPQHF.

Of note for this clonotype: No conserved phenylalanine or tryptophan ends this CDR3, so it is likely a read error. The J gene is TRBJ1-2, the V gene TRBV20-1; D is undetermined. Germline CDR1 DFQATT, CDR2 SNEGSKA (reference sequence). The ends were cut back, 3 bases at V and 7 bases at J, with 18 bases in the middle. This CDR3 comprises 14 residues. The CDR3: CSASRSSHPGGYTL. CDR3 in DNA: TGCAGTGCTAGTCGGTCGAGTCACCCGGGTGGCTACACCTTA.

A remark on this clonotype: The junction differs from germline at one of its ends, possibly a read error. The chain is built from TRBV20-1 and TRBJ1-2; D perhaps matches TRBD1 (5 bases). This CDR3 spans 12 amino acids. Germline CDR1 DFQATT, CDR2 SNEGSKA (reference sequence). The CDR3 DNA is TGCATTGCTAGAAAACAGGACTGGGGTTACACCTTC. Translation: CIARKQDWGYTF.

This chain links TRBV6-2 or TRBV6-3 with TRBJ1-5; a weak D match, TRBD1 (5 bases). The J call is doubtful: the DNA matches TRBJ2-3 better. Germline V CDR1 and CDR2: MNHEY, SVGEGT. The CDR3 extends over 15 amino acids. The CDR3 region has the DNA TGTGCCAGCAGTCAAAGGAAGCAGGGCAATCAGCCCCAGTATTTT. Its protein product is CASSQRKQGNQPQYF.

Turning to this clonotype: This may come from a read error, since a much larger clone is one base off. The chain is built from TRBV6-2 or TRBV6-3 and TRBJ2-1, with 13 bases aligning to TRBD2. CDR3 length: 15 amino acids. Germline CDR1 is MNHEY and CDR2 is SVGEGT. In nucleotides, the CDR3 is TGTGGCAGCAGTTACCTTAGGACTAGCGGGAGTATGCAGTTCTTC. It yields the protein CGSSYLRTSGSMQFF.

On this clonotype: A much larger clone lies a single base off, so this may be a read error. CDR3 sequence: CRARESADRPQHF. The CDR3 nucleotides read TGCAGAGCTAGAGAATCGGCAGATCGGCCCCAGCATTTT. The genes are TRBV20-1 and TRBJ1-5; D gene unclear. Looked up from germline, CDR1 is DFQATT and CDR2 is SNEGSKA (reference sequence). CDR3 length: 13 residues.

Turning to this clonotype: A much larger clone sits a single nucleotide away, making a read error possible. J is TRBJ2-6 and V is TRBV4-1, with D possibly TRBD2 on 5 matching bases. CDR3 length: 16 residues. V shed 4 bases and J shed 0 bases, with 10 bases lying between them. Germline V lookup: CDR1 MGHRA, CDR2 YSYEKL. CDR3 coding DNA: TGCGCCAGCAGCCGAGGGCGTTTCTCTGGGGCCAACGTCCTGACTTTC. Translation gives CASSRGRFSGANVLTF.

Regarding this clonotype: One end of the junction fails to match germline, which may point to a read error. This chain uses TRBV10-3 with TRBJ2-1; either TRBD1 or TRBD2 may fit D (5 bases each). The V gene's germline CDR1 is ENHRY and CDR2 SYGVKD. The CDR3 has 13 residues. The CDR3 here is CPISDGGDNEQFF. The CDR3 nucleotides are TGTCCCATCAGTGATGGGGGAGACAATGAGCAGTTCTTC.

This clonotype was seen only once. An end of the junction differs from the germline gene, which may be a read error. The rearrangement joins TRBV20-1 to TRBJ1-1; 7 bases agree with TRBD1. Germline loops: CDR1 DFQATT, CDR2 SNEGSKA (reference sequence). The CDR3 extends over 13 amino acids. DNA for the CDR3: TGCAGTGCTACGACAGGGAGGGGCACTGAAGCTTCCTTC. Translating gives CSATTGRGTEASF.

Note on this clonotype: The junction departs from germline at one end; a sequencing error may be responsible. The V call is TRBV29-1, the J call TRBJ1-2, with D uncertain. The germline V gene encodes CDR1 SQVTM and CDR2 ANQGSEA. This CDR3 comprises 13 residues. In DNA form, the CDR3 reads TGCAGCGTCTGGCGCGGGTTCGGCTATGGCTACGCCTTC. Residues: CSVWRGFGYGYAF.

The chain combines TRBV15 with TRBJ2-2; 8 nucleotides align to TRBD2. Per the germline V gene, CDR1 is LNHNV and CDR2 is YYDKDF (reference sequence). With 5 bases clipped from V and 4 bases from J, the junction kept 9 bases outside the gene matches. CDR3 length: 16 residues. The CDR3 DNA reads TGTGCCACCAGCGCATGGGTAGCGGGAATCACCGGGGAGCTGTTTTTT. Its protein product is CATSAWVAGITGELFF.

As regards this clonotype: This clone may be a read error of a much larger clone one base away. Without the conserved terminal phenylalanine or tryptophan, this CDR3 likely stems from a read error. The chain combines TRBV20-1 with TRBJ2-2; no firm D call. The CDR3 sequence is 13 residues long. The V and J ends lost 0 bases and 4 bases respectively, with 6 bases between them. Germline CDR1 reads DFQATT; CDR2 reads SNEGSKA (reference sequence). As DNA, the CDR3 is TGCAGTGCTAGAGAGGGTTCCACCGGGGAGCTGTTTTTA. Its translation is CSAREGSTGELFL.